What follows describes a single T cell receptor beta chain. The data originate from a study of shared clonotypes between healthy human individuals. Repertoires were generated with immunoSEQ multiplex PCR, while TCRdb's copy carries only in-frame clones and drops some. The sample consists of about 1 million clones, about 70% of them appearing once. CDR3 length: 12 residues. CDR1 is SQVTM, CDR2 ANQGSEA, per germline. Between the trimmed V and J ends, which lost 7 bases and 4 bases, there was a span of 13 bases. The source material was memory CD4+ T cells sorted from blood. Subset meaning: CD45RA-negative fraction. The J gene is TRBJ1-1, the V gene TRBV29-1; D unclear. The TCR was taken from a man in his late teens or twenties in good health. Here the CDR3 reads CSGNRVGTEAFF. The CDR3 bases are TGCAGCGGGAATCGGGTGGGCACTGAAGCTTTCTTT.